The 32 T cell receptor beta chains reported below all come from one sample, sequenced in a study of blood T cell repertoires in COVID-19. Assay: immunoSEQ multiplex PCR; the TCRdb copy retains only in-frame clones and omits some. The sample contains approximately 240,000 clones, around 81% of which appear only once. Sequencing was performed on peripheral blood. These receptors originate from a woman aged 55-70 years with acute or convalescent COVID-19.

V usage is TRBV18 and J usage is TRBJ2-5; D possibly corresponds to TRBD2 (5 bases). Trimming pared 3 bases from V and 5 bases from J, leaving 31 bases between. The CDR3 is 20 residues long. From germline, CDR1 is KGHSH and CDR2 LQKENI. The CDR3: CASSPQKTGKTHLNRETQYF. The CDR3 nucleotides are TGTGCCAGCTCACCCCAGAAAACGGGGAAAACACACCTAAATCGGGAGACCCAGTACTTC.

The chain joins TRBV5-1 to TRBJ1-1; no clear D gene. The V and J ends lost 3 bases and 0 bases respectively, with 6 bases between them. Germline V CDR1 and CDR2: SGHRS, YFSETQ. The CDR3 runs 13 residues. The CDR3 loop is CASSSPVNTEAFF. For the CDR3, the DNA is TGCGCCAGCAGCTCCCCGGTGAACACTGAAGCTTTCTTT.

The chain joins TRBV3-1 (or the pseudogene TRBV3-2) to TRBJ2-3; D is unclear. Germline CDR1 and CDR2: LGHDT and YNNKEL (reference sequence). The CDR3 has 12 amino acids. The V and J ends lost 1 base and 3 bases respectively, with 2 bases between them. CDR3 nucleotides: TGTGCCAGCAGCCAAGCGACAGATACGCAGTATTTT. As protein: CASSQATDTQYF.

The chain uses TRBV29-1 and TRBJ1-2; a possible D gene is TRBD1 (6 bases). V gave up 4 bases and J gave up 2 bases, with 11 bases separating them. Germline assignment: CDR1 SQVTM and CDR2 ANQGSEA. The CDR3 consists of 13 residues. The CDR3 DNA follows: TGCAGCGTTGGGGCAGGGGTAAACTATGGCTACACCTTC. Its translation is CSVGAGVNYGYTF.

The CDR3 protein is CASSLALKGTEAFF. The DNA of the CDR3 is TGTGCCAGCAGCTTAGCACTTAAGGGGACTGAAGCTTTCTTT. The rearrangement links TRBV7-8 to TRBJ1-1; tentatively, D is TRBD1 (5 bases). Deletions cut 0 bases from V and 5 bases from J, with 10 bases between. The CDR3 totals 14 residues. Germline V CDR1 and CDR2: SGHVS, FQNEAQ.

The V and J genes are TRBV9 and TRBJ2-3; 7 nucleotides align to TRBD1. Germline lookup yields CDR1 SGDLS and CDR2 YYNGEE. V dropped 0 bases and J dropped 3; count of bases not matched to a gene: 7. CDR3 length: 16 amino acids. CDR3 coding DNA: TGTGCCAGCAGCGTAGGACAGGGTATTATAACAGATACGCAGTATTTT. Translating it yields CASSVGQGIITDTQYF.

The chain employs TRBV19 and TRBJ1-2, with 9 bases lining up with TRBD1. The CDR3 consists of 15 residues. V was pared by 7 bases and J by 1 base, with 7 bases of the junction left unmatched. Germline loops: CDR1 LNHDA, CDR2 SQIVND (reference sequence). CDR3 in amino acids: CASTAGTGNNYGYTF. CDR3 bases: TGTGCCAGTACCGCCGGGACAGGGAATAACTATGGCTACACCTTC.

This chain links TRBV5-6 with TRBJ2-1; TRBD2 matches at 9 bases. Per germline, CDR1 SGHDT and CDR2 YYEEEE. V shed 1 base and J 6 bases; nucleotides not matched to a gene: 8. The CDR3 loop spans 16 amino acids. The CDR3 nucleotides are TGTGCCAGCAGCTTGTATCGACTAGCGGTGACCAATGAGCAGTTCTTC. It encodes CASSLYRLAVTNEQFF.

The J gene is TRBJ1-2, the V gene TRBV27; D perhaps matches TRBD1 (5 bases). Germline CDR1 is MNHEY and CDR2 is SMNVEV (reference sequence). Trimming shortened V by 0 bases and J by 3 bases, and 11 bases separated the two germline ends. This CDR3 is 15 amino acids long. CDR3 loop: CASSLSGGKDYGYTF. The CDR3 nucleotides read TGTGCCAGCAGTTTATCCGGGGGTAAGGACTATGGCTACACCTTC.

The V call is TRBV5-1, the J call TRBJ2-1; a possible D gene is TRBD1 (6 bases). Germline-derived CDR1 and CDR2 are SGHRS and YFSETQ. Deletions cut 1 base from V and 9 bases from J, with 11 bases between. This CDR3 region has 13 residues. The CDR3 is CASSLTGSAEQFF. The CDR3 nucleotides are TGCGCCAGCAGCTTGACAGGGTCCGCTGAGCAGTTCTTC.

Only a few counts were recorded for this clone. This chain's CDR3 is CAWSVTPLNGELFF. The CDR3 bases are TGTGCCTGGAGTGTAACTCCCCTCAACGGGGAGCTGTTTTTT. This chain connects TRBV30 to TRBJ2-2; D gene uncertain. The V end lost 0 bases, the J end lost 7 bases, and 12 bases lay between the germline ends. This CDR3 contains 14 residues. Germline CDR1 GTSNPN, CDR2 SVGIG (reference sequence).

V usage is TRBV28 and J usage is TRBJ1-2; 7 positions match TRBD1. The ends lost 6 bases at V and 1 base at J; junction bases unmatched: 5. This CDR3 region has 14 residues. Per the germline V gene, CDR1 is MDHEN and CDR2 is SYDVKM. The CDR3 reads CASRPGTVNYGYTF. In nucleotides, the CDR3 is TGTGCCAGCAGGCCAGGGACAGTTAACTATGGCTACACCTTC.

V and J are TRBV28 and TRBJ1-2; D unresolved. The germline gives CDR1 MDHEN, CDR2 SYDVKM. Trimming removed 3 bases at V and 4 bases at J, with 12 bases between. The CDR3 loop spans 14 amino acids. The CDR3 spells CASSLTSLPYGYTF. CDR3 sequence (DNA): TGTGCCAGCAGTTTGACATCTCTACCCTATGGCTACACCTTC.

The genes are TRBV7-2 and TRBJ1-2; 7 bases are a match to TRBD1. This CDR3 is built from 14 residues. Looked up from germline, CDR1 is SGHTA and CDR2 is FQGNSA. V dropped 3 bases and J dropped 2; count of bases not matched to a gene: 3. CDR3 amino acids: CASSLTGLNYGYTF. The CDR3 DNA reads as TGTGCCAGCAGCTTGACAGGGTTGAACTATGGCTACACCTTC. The full variable domain, in which reference TRBV7-2 and TRBJ1-2 provide the parts outside the CDR3, is GAGVSQSPSNKVTEKGKDVELRCDPISGHTALYWYRQSLGQGLEFLIYFQGNSAPDKSGLPSDRFSAERTGGSVSTLTIQRTQQEDSAVYLCASSLTGLNYGYTFGSGTRLTVV.

V usage is TRBV11-2 and J usage is TRBJ2-5; 11 nucleotides agree with TRBD2. V shed 5 bases and J 0 bases; nucleotides not matched to a gene: 2. Per the germline V gene, CDR1 is SGHAT and CDR2 is FQNNGV. The CDR3 loop spans 15 amino acids. The DNA for the CDR3 is TGTGCCAGCAGCAGACTAGCGGGGTACCAAGAGACCCAGTACTTC. Translation: CASSRLAGYQETQYF.

V and J are TRBV27 and TRBJ2-1, with D perhaps TRBD2 (6 bases). Trimming pared 3 bases from V and 4 bases from J, leaving 16 bases between. The CDR3 totals 16 residues. Germline V gives CDR1 MNHEY, CDR2 SMNVEV (reference sequence). The CDR3 nucleotides read TGTGCCAGCAGTTTCCTACGCGGGACCCGGTACAATGAGCAGTTCTTC. Amino acids: CASSFLRGTRYNEQFF.

V usage is TRBV4-3 and J usage is TRBJ2-1; no clear D gene. Germline values: CDR1 LGHNA, CDR2 YSLEER. Between the trimmed V and J ends, which lost 0 bases and 12 bases, there was a span of 21 bases. The CDR3 covers 16 residues. The CDR3 here is CASSQEHPPTLVAQFF. The DNA of the CDR3 is TGCGCCAGCAGCCAAGAACACCCCCCTACGCTCGTAGCGCAGTTCTTC.

The V gene is TRBV5-4, the J gene TRBJ2-3, with 10 bases identical to TRBD2. The junction had 10 bases not matched to a gene; V was cut back by 2 bases and J by 4 bases. In germline, CDR1 is SGHNT, CDR2 YYREEE (reference sequence). The CDR3 is 17 amino acids. The DNA for the CDR3 is TGTGCCAGCAGCTTAGCGGGGGGGCTGGTGTCGGCAGATACGCAGTATTTT. It codes for CASSLAGGLVSADTQYF.

The gene calls are TRBV7-9 and TRBJ2-7; D is ambiguous. Germline CDR1 SEHNR, CDR2 FQNEAQ (reference sequence). V lost 6 bases to trimming and J lost 4 bases, with 10 bases between them. The CDR3 spans 12 residues. As DNA, the CDR3 is TGTGCCAGCAGTTTCAGTGGTTACGAGCAGTACTTC. This gives the protein CASSFSGYEQYF.

A word on this clone: This sample includes further DNA sequences coding for the same CDR3. J is TRBJ1-2 and V is TRBV7-8; maybe TRBD1 (5 bases). Deletions cut 1 base from V and 4 bases from J, with 7 bases between. CDR3 length: 13 residues. Germline lookup yields CDR1 SGHVS and CDR2 FQNEAQ. The CDR3 loop is CASSLGQSYGYTF. The CDR3 region has the DNA TGTGCCAGCAGCTTAGGACAGTCCTATGGCTACACCTTC.

The chain uses TRBV7-9 and TRBJ1-1; no definite D call. Germline-derived CDR1 and CDR2 are SEHNR and FQNEAQ (reference sequence). The CDR3 runs 13 residues. Trimming shortened V by 0 bases and J by 9 bases, and 11 bases separated the two germline ends. The CDR3 here is CASSLAGGSKAFF. CDR3 sequence (DNA): TGTGCCAGCAGCTTAGCGGGAGGGAGTAAAGCTTTCTTT. Full variable domain (rest looked up from reference TRBV7-9 and TRBJ1-1): DTGVSQNPRHKITKRGQNVTFRCDPISEHNRLYWYRQTLGQGPEFLTYFQNEAQLEKSRLLSDRFSAERPKGSFSTLEIQRTEQGDSAMYLCASSLAGGSKAFFGQGTRLTVV.

This rearrangement joins TRBV6-6 to TRBJ1-2; D is unresolved. Germline CDR1 and CDR2: MNHNY and SVGAGI (reference sequence). The CDR3 is 13 residues long. The germline V and J ends were trimmed by 2 bases and 4 bases, with 8 bases remaining between them. The CDR3 region has the DNA TGTGCCAGCAGTTACGAGGTCCTCTATGGCTACACCTTC. This gives the protein CASSYEVLYGYTF.

The J gene is TRBJ2-5, the V gene TRBV3-1 (or the pseudogene TRBV3-2); 12 nucleotides line up with TRBD2. Trimming took 6 bases from V and 1 from J; bases not matched to a gene: 3. Germline V gene lookup returns CDR1 LGHDT and CDR2 YNNKEL (reference sequence). This CDR3 has 15 residues. CDR3 sequence: CASRQLAGGQETQYF. CDR3 bases: TGTGCCAGCAGACAACTAGCGGGGGGCCAAGAGACCCAGTACTTC.

V is TRBV28 and J is TRBJ1-5; TRBD1 agrees at 10 bases. Germline loops: CDR1 MDHEN, CDR2 SYDVKM. The CDR3 totals 15 residues. Losses at the gene ends were 6 bases for V and 0 bases for J; bases not matched to a gene: 2. The CDR3 loop is CASRGTGASNQPQHF. In nucleotides, the CDR3 is TGTGCCAGCAGAGGGACAGGGGCTAGCAATCAGCCCCAGCATTTT.

The V gene is TRBV29-1, the J gene TRBJ1-1; possibly TRBD1 for D (6 bases). CDR3 length equals 13 residues. V lost 7 bases and J 2 bases, leaving 14 bases between the germline ends. The germline CDR1 and CDR2 sequences are SQVTM and ANQGSEA. The CDR3 sequence is CSGRRDTNTEAFF. CDR3 sequence (DNA): TGCAGCGGTAGACGGGACACCAACACTGAAGCTTTCTTT.

The gene calls are TRBV5-1 and TRBJ2-7, with D tentatively TRBD1 (6 bases). V lost 5 bases to trimming and J lost 2 bases, with 11 bases between them. The germline gives CDR1 SGHRS, CDR2 YFSETQ. CDR3 length: 13 amino acids. The CDR3 sequence is CASRFDRTYEQYF. The CDR3 nucleotides are TGCGCCAGCAGATTCGACAGGACCTACGAGCAGTACTTC. Full variable domain (remainder filled in from reference TRBV5-1 and TRBJ2-7): KAGVTQTPRYLIKTRGQQVTLSCSPISGHRSVSWYQQTPGQGLQFLFEYFSETQRNKGNFPGRFSGRQFSNSRSEMNVSTLELGDSALYLCASRFDRTYEQYFGPGTRLTVT.

The rearrangement links TRBV11-1 to TRBJ2-2; 7 bases match TRBD1. Per the germline V gene, CDR1 is SGHAT and CDR2 is FQDESV (reference sequence). This CDR3 contains 15 residues. Unmatched junction bases numbered 9, after V lost 5 bases and J lost 6 bases. CDR3 sequence reads: CASSRQTGISGELFF. CDR3 bases: TGTGCCAGCAGCCGACAGACAGGGATCTCCGGGGAGCTGTTTTTT.

There are a few counts of this clone. The chain has TRBV5-1 and TRBJ2-7; D might be TRBD1 (5 bases). Per germline, CDR1 SGHRS and CDR2 YFSETQ. Trimming left V 0 bases short and J 6 bases short, with 10 bases between. The CDR3 totals 13 residues. The CDR3 bases are TGCGCCAGCAGCTTGGAAACCCAGGGCGAGCAGTACTTC. Amino acid sequence: CASSLETQGEQYF. Complete variable domain (other parts from reference TRBV5-1 and TRBJ2-7): KAGVTQTPRYLIKTRGQQVTLSCSPISGHRSVSWYQQTPGQGLQFLFEYFSETQRNKGNFPGRFSGRQFSNSRSEMNVSTLELGDSALYLCASSLETQGEQYFGPGTRLTVT.

V usage is TRBV14 and J usage is TRBJ1-4, with D tentatively TRBD1 (6 bases). Deletions cut 4 bases from V and 8 bases from J, with 14 bases between. The CDR3 is made up of 14 amino acids. Germline CDR1 and CDR2: SGHDN and FVKESK. Written as DNA, the CDR3 is TGTGCCAGCAGCCGGGCAGGGGTACGCGAAAAACTGTTTTTT. Its translation: CASSRAGVREKLFF.

The table lists this clone with a count of one. The rearrangement uses TRBV2 and TRBJ2-7; possibly TRBD1 for D (5 bases). Germline V gene sequence: CDR1 SNHLY, CDR2 FYNNEI. This CDR3 is 12 amino acids long. The ends were cut back, 3 bases at V and 5 bases at J, with 8 bases in the middle. Here the CDR3 DNA reads TGTGCCAGCAGTGACAGGGCGGACGAGCAGTACTTC. Protein sequence: CASSDRADEQYF.

The rearrangement links TRBV19 to TRBJ1-1, with 9 bases identical to TRBD1. With 4 bases clipped from V and 5 bases from J, the junction kept 11 bases outside the gene matches. The germline gives CDR1 LNHDA, CDR2 SQIVND (reference sequence). The CDR3 has 16 residues. The CDR3 reads CASSKTEGQGGTEAFF. The CDR3, as DNA: TGTGCCAGTAGTAAAACCGAGGGACAGGGAGGGACTGAAGCTTTCTTT.

The V and J genes are TRBV6-5 and TRBJ1-2; the match to TRBD1 covers 7 bases. The germline gives CDR1 MNHEY, CDR2 SVGAGI. V lost 6 bases to trimming and J lost 6 bases; unmatched junction nucleotides: 7. The CDR3 is 13 residues long. For the CDR3, the DNA is TGTGCCAGCAGCTCAGACAGGGCGAATGGCTACACCTTC. This translates into CASSSDRANGYTF.